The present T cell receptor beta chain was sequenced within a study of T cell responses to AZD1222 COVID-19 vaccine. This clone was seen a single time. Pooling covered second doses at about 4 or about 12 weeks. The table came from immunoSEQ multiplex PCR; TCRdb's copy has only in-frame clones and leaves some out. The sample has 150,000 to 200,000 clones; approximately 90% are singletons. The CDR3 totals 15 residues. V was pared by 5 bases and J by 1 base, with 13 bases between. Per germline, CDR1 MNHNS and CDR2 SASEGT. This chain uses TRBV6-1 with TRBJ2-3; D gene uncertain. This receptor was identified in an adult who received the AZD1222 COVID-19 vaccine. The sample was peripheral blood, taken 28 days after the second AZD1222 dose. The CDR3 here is CASSTPEIRTDTQYF. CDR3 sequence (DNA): TGTGCCAGCAGTACCCCGGAGATTCGCACAGATACGCAGTATTTT.